The source of this TCR beta chain is a study of T cell repertoires in cytomegalovirus infection (dated by TCRdb to between 2017 and 2020). As for the study more broadly: The HLA type of each donor mattered for the analysis, because public TCR beta signatures pointed to carriage of CMV infection along with the matching HLA type.

From the cysteine up to the phenylalanine, the CDR3 has a length of 15 residues. The kept DNA is CDR3 alone, 45 bases in frame from the first base. The germline ends are 10 bases apart after V is trimmed by 3 bases and J by 2 bases. CDR1 SNHLY and CDR2 FYNNEI are derived from the germline V gene. As regards this clonotype: No cognate antigen has been identified for it. No much larger clone is present one base from it, and per-base qualities are unavailable.

Sequencer: Illumina HiSeq 1500. In TCRdb, the public reads were trimmed at Q25 with fastp and aligned with MiXCR, with productive beta chains retained. Each CDR3 protein gets just one entry, which takes the most common genes and DNA from the rows behind it. The sample data list about 230,000 distinct CDR3 sequences, and about 20% of these were observed just once. The ten top clones hold roughly 18% of the sample. What the research found in general, with its limitations: Cumulative frequency of public TCR beta family members discriminated carriers of CMV infection plus the relevant HLA type in this cohort and an independent 352-donor cohort. The ex vivo response was dominated by HLA-C-restricted CMV-specific TCR beta clonotypes, which also provided the single most frequent clonotype in two of eight donors.

Sequencing was performed on CD8+ T cells from PBMCs. The source is a human donor in good health (CMV status not recorded). Some clones in this sample may be carry-over from other donors' samples. Recombination joined TRBV2 with TRBJ1-4; the D gene cannot be resolved reliably. The CDR3 corresponds to CASSESAGTNEKLFF. The DNA sequence is TGTGCCAGCAGTGAGAGCGCGGGGACTAATGAAAAACTGTTTTTT.